Listed below are T cell receptor beta chains from one sample, sequenced in a study of T cells in narcolepsy. TCRdb's copy holds only in-frame clones and misses some; the assay was immunoSEQ multiplex PCR. In the table there are roughly 11,000 clones, about 94% of which are singletons. Sequenced: CD45RA- memory CD4+ T cells from PBMCs. The receptors here all came from a human donor with narcolepsy. CDR3s include the opening cysteine and the closing phenylalanine or tryptophan.

V	J	CDR3
TRBV11-2	TRBJ1-2	CASSLVRGGGYTF
TRBV27	TRBJ2-5	CASSLYRGAETQYF
TRBV5-6	TRBJ2-1	CASSWDITSYNEQFF
TRBV28	TRBJ1-1	CASSLVISEAFF
TRBV4-1	TRBJ2-1	CASSLEGLYNEQFF
TRBV18	TRBJ2-1	CASSPGGPPYNEQFF
TRBV7-9	TRBJ2-3	CASSLNQGTDTQYF
TRBV4-1	TRBJ1-6	CASSQERGTNSPLHF
TRBV7-8	TRBJ2-1	CASSPLVGTAYNEQFF
TRBV5-1	TRBJ2-1	CASSLDGGYNEQFF
TRBV2	TRBJ1-1	CASRRDSQGFAFF
TRBV30	TRBJ2-3	CAWGRGADTQYF
TRBV29-1	TRBJ1-1	CSVVGTDNTEAFF
TRBV7-8	TRBJ2-7	CASSTQSPGLYNF
TRBV6-6	TRBJ1-5	CASSYSKSGPQHF
TRBV5-5	TRBJ2-7	CASSFVGSGGAGEQYF
TRBV4-2	TRBJ2-7	CASSQGLAGGGFTYEQYF
TRBV2	TRBJ2-2	CASSLYGGAASGELFF
TRBV7-8	TRBJ2-7	CASSSLRRGLGEQYF
TRBV6-1	TRBJ2-3	CASRTGGIDTQYF
TRBV4-2	TRBJ1-6	CASSQSPAPERGGSPLHF
TRBV5-1	TRBJ2-5	CASSEGQETQYF
TRBV6-6	TRBJ1-6	CASSYSKLGSSPLHF
TRBV6-1	TRBJ2-1	CASSGSQGTYNEQFF
TRBV30	TRBJ2-5	CAWTLAGGQETQYF
TRBV6-1	TRBJ1-2	CASSTSRYTGYGYTF
TRBV7-2	TRBJ1-3	CASSSRTGGNTIYF
TRBV4-1	NA	CASSQAPSGSYEQYF
TRBV27	TRBJ1-5	CASSFARDQPQHF
TRBV6-6	TRBJ2-3	CASSSGTSGDTQYF
TRBV9	TRBJ2-3	CASSVSSGGASRDTQYF
TRBV4-1	TRBJ1-2	CASSQDEGRIYGYTF
TRBV6-5	TRBJ1-1	CASSYGRNTEAFF
TRBV6-5	TRBJ1-2	CAGRPGTGYGYTF
TRBV7-8	TRBJ1-1	CASSLAQSATEAFF
TRBV30	TRBJ1-1	CAWRSKGANTEAFF
TRBV7-2	TRBJ2-4	CASSLWSTTGNIQYF
TRBV28	TRBJ2-6	CASRGRVSPPGANVLTF
TRBV5-4	TRBJ1-1	CASSLSGTSNTEAFF
TRBV6-6	TRBJ2-2	CASRTSGRITGELFF
TRBV5-8	TRBJ1-1	CASSLDRDTEAFF
TRBV5-4	TRBJ2-5	CASSLYRGEGKTQYF
TRBV2	TRBJ2-7	CASSDGRGSAEQYF
TRBV4-2	TRBJ2-7	CASSQGVAGGPSYEQYF
TRBV5-4	TRBJ2-3	CASSPGDRPDTQYF
TRBV7-3	TRBJ2-2	CASSSGQGQLFF
TRBV20-1	TRBJ2-5	CSARPEETQYF
TRBV5-1	TRBJ2-3	CASSLELDSSFPDTQYF
TRBV30	TRBJ2-4	CAWRARGRADIQYF
TRBV18	TRBJ1-2	CASSPREFDTTNYGYTF
TRBV4-1	TRBJ1-2	CASSQEYRIGGYTF
TRBV5-5	NA	CASSLNYEQYF
TRBV5-1	TRBJ1-1	CASSLGAGNEAFF
TRBV5-1	TRBJ2-5	CASSLRDGETQYF
TRBV12-2	TRBJ2-5	CASPGGETQYF